This TCR beta chain came from a study of T-cell reconstitution after alpha-beta-depleted transplantation in children. Notes on the study in general: Where alpha-beta T cells came from about two months after transplant was reportedly several hundred expanded graft clones. Recipient T cells and thymic progenitors that survived were the source of the high TCRbeta diversity seen at day 60 in some patients.

Construction of the TCRbeta library involved unique molecular identifiers. A single record per CDR3 protein comes from TCRdb applying MiXCR to the PCR reads. This sample has 100,000 or so distinct CDR3 sequences, with around 6.1% found just once. Germline CDR1 is MNHNS and CDR2 is SASEGT. The CDR3 length is 15 residues. V lost 5 bases and J 2 bases, leaving 15 bases between the germline ends. Regarding this clonotype: Its antigen remains unidentified.

This specimen consisted of PBMCs, mostly from graft donor cells, obtained 60 days after TCRalphabeta/CD19-depleted stem cell transplant. The V and J genes are TRBV6-1 and TRBJ2-5; either TRBD1 or TRBD2 may supply D (5 bases each). The TCR comes from a female patient between 2 and 15 years old who had a stem cell transplant for Fanconi anemia, so the T cells may come from the graft donor. CDR3 sequence: CASSSLGRKQETQYF. The CDR3 DNA follows: TGTGCCAGCAGTTCCCTGGGACGGAAGCAAGAGACCCAGTACTTC.